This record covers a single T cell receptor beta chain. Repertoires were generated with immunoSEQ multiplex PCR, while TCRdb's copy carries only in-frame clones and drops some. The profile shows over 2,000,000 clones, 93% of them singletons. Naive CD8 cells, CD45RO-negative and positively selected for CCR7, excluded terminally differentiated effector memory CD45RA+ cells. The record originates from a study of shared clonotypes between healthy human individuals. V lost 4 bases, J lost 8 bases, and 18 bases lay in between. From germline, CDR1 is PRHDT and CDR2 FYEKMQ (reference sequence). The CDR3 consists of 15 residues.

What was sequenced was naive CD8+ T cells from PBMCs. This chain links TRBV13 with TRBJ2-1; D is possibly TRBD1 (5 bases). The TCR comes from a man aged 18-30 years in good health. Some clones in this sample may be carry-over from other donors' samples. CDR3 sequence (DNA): TGTGCCAGCAGCTCCTTAGGGCAGGGTAAGGATGAGCAGTTCTTC. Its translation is CASSSLGQGKDEQFF. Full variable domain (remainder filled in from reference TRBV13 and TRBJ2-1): AAGVIQSPRHLIKEKRETATLKCYPIPRHDTVYWYQQGPGQDPQFLISFYEKMQSDKGSIPDRFSAQQFSDYHSELNMSSLELGDSALYFCASSSLGQGKDEQFFGPGTRLTVL.